The clone carrying this T cell receptor (beta chain) has only a few counts. As yet, its antigen is unknown. This specimen belongs to a study of T cell responses to AZD1222 COVID-19 vaccine. Findings and caveats of the study: Reports say nearly half of spike-specific TCRs go after unmutated variant regions. Females made up more of the donors, who were largely white British, and clonal diversity may have come out too low. Repertoires were collected only later (after the peak T cell response had occurred). Compared with day 0, the breadth and depth of the Spike-specific TCR repertoire rose significantly after two doses of AZD1222.

Method: immunoSEQ multiplex PCR; TCRdb's copy keeps in-frame clones and lacks some. Of roughly 120,000 clones listed, just over 85% were seen once; the top ten hold approximately 9.6%. The source is an adult in good health. The sample here was peripheral blood, taken on day 0 of AZD1222 vaccination.

The DNA of the CDR3 is TGTGCCAGCAGGACTCTTAATCCGAACACTGAAGCTTTCTTT. It codes for CASRTLNPNTEAFF. This chain links TRBV6-5 with TRBJ1-1; the D is unclear. The CDR3 is 14 amino acids. Trimming cost V 6 bases and J 1 base, with 12 bases left between them. Looked up from germline, CDR1 is MNHEY and CDR2 is SVGAGI.